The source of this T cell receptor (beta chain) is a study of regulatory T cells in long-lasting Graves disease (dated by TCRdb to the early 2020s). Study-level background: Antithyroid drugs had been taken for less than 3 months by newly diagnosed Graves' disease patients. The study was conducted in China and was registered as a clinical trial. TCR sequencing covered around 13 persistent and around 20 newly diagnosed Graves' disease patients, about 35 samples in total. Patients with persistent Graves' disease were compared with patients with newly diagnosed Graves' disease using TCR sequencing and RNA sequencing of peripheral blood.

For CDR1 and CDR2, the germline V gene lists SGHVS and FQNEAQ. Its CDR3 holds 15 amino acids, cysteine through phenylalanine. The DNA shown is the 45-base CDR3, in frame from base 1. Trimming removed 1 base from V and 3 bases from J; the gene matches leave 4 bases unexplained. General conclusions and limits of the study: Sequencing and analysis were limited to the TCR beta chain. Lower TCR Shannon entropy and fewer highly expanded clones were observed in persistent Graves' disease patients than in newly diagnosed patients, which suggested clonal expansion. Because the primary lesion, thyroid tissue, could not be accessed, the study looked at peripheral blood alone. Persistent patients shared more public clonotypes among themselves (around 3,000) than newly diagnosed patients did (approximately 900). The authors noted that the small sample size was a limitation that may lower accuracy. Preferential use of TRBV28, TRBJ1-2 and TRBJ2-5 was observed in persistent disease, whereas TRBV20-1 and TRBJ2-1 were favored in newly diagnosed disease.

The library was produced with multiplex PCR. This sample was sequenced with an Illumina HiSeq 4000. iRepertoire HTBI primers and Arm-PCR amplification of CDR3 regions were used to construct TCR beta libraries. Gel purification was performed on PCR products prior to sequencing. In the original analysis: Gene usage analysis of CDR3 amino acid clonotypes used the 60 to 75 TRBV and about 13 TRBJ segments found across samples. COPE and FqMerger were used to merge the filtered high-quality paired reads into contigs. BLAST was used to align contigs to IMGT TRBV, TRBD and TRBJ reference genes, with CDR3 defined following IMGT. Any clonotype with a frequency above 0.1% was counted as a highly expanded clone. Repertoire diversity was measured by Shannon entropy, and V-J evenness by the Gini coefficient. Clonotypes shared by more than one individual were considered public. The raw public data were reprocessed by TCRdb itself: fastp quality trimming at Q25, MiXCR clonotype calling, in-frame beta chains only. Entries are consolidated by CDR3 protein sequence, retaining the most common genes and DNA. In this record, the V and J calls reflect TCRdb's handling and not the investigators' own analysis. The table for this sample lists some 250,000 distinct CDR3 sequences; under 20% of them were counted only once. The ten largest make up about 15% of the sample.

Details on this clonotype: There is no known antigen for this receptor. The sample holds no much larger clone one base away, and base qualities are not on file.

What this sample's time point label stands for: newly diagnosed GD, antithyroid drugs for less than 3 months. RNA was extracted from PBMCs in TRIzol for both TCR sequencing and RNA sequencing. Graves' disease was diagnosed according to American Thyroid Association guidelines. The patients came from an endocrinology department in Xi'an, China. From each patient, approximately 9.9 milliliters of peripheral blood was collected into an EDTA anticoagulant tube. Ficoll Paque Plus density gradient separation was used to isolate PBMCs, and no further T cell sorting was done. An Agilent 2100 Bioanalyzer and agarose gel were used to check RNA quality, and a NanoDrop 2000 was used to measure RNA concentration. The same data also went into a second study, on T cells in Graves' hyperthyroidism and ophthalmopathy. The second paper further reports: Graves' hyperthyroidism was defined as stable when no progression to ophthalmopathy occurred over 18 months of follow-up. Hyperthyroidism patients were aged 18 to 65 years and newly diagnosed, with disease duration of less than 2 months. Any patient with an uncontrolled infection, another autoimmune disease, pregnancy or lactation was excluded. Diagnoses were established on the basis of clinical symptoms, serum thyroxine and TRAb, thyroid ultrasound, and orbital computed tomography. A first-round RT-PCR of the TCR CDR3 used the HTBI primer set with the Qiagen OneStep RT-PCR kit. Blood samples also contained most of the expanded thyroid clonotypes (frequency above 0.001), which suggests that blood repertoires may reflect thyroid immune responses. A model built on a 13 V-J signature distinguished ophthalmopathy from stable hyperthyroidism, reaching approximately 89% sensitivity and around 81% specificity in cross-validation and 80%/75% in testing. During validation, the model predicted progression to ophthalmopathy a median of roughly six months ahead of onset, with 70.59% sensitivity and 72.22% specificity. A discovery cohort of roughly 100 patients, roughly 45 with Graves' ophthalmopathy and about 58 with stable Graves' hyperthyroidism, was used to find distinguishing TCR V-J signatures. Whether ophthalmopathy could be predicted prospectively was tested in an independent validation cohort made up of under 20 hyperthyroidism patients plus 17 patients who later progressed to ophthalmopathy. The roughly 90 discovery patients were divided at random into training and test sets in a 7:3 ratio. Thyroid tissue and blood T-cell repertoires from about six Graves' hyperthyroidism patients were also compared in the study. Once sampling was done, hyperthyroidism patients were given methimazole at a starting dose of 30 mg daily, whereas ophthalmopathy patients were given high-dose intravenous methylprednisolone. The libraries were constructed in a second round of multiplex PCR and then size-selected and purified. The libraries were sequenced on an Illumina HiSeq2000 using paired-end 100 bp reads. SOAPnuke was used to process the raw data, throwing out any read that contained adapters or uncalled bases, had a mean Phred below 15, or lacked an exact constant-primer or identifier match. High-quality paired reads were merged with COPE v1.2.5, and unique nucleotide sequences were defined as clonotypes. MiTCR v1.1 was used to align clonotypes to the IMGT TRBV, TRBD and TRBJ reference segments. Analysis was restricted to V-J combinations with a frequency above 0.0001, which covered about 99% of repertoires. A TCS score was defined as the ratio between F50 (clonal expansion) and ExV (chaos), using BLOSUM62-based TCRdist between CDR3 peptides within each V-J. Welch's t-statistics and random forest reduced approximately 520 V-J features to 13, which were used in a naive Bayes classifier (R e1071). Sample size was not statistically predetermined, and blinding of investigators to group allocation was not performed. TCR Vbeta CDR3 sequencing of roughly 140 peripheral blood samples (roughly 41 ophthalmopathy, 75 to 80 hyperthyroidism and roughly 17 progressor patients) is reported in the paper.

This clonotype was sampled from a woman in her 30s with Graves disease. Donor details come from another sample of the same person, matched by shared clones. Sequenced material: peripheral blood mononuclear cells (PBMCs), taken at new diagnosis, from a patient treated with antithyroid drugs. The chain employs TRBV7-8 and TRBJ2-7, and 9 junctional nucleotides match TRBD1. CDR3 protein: CASSLGQGGSYEQYF. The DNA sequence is TGTGCCAGCAGCTTAGGACAGGGGGGTAGCTACGAGCAGTACTTC.